This T cell receptor beta chain is drawn from a study of T cell responses to AZD1222 COVID-19 vaccine. Sequencing was performed with immunoSEQ multiplex PCR; in TCRdb, only in-frame clones are kept and a portion is missing. The sample has about 150,000 clones, around 94% seen once. Findings of the study overall: Researchers report vaccine-associated CD4 TCRs spanning spike, with dominance at 160-218 and 743-854. The breadth and depth of Spike-specific TCRs increased once two AZD1222 doses had been given.

Germline V gives CDR1 MNHEY, CDR2 SVGAGI. The CDR3 is made up of 15 amino acids. Trimming left V 0 bases short and J 1 base short, with 9 bases between. Notes on this clone: What it recognizes is unknown.

The chain recombines TRBV6-5 with TRBJ2-5; D may be TRBD1 or TRBD2 (5 bases each). The sequence derives from an adult in good health. The sequencing used peripheral blood, collected on day 0 of AZD1222 vaccination. CDR3 in amino acids: CASSYSPGPQETQYF. The CDR3, as DNA: TGTGCCAGCAGTTACTCCCCGGGGCCCCAAGAGACCCAGTACTTC.